The 12 T cell receptor beta chains reported below all come from one sample, sequenced in a study of shared clonotypes between healthy human individuals (dated by TCRdb to between 2020 and 2021). Libraries were constructed by the immunoSEQ multiplex PCR assay. Here the immuneACCESS table is served through TCRdb, limited to in-frame sequences with V and J called. Missing clones are a known gap in these copies; in checked studies unresolved V genes cover under half, and the rest lacks a known reason. The sample includes about 2,100,000 clones, with 85% to 95% observed a single time. Roughly 1.8% of the sample comes from the top ten. CD8 naive samples consisted of CD45RO-negative cells that were positively selected for CCR7, yielding a CD45RA+CCR7+ population without TemRA cells. Sequenced input: naive CD8+ T cells from PBMCs. In light of the paper, this sample's cell subset or site label describes: CD45RA+CCR7+. Receptors were obtained from a man aged 18 to 30 in good health. Some clones in this sample may be carry-over from other donors' samples.

This clone was found a few times. The same CDR3 is also encoded by other DNA sequences in this sample. The chain combines TRBV11-2 with TRBJ2-7; D unclear. With 1 base removed from V and 3 bases from J, the gap between germline ends came to 10 bases. Germline V gene sequence: CDR1 SGHAT, CDR2 FQNNGV. The CDR3 is made up of 14 amino acids. Written as DNA, the CDR3 is TGTGCCAGCAGCTTAGTTCTGGGAAGCTACGAGCAGTACTTC. It translates to CASSLVLGSYEQYF.

The CDR3 here is CASKTSGAYNEQFF. The CDR3 nucleotides read TGTGCCAGCAAGACTAGCGGAGCCTACAATGAGCAGTTCTTC. V gene TRBV28 combines with J gene TRBJ2-1; the match to TRBD2 covers 9 bases. This CDR3 is 14 amino acids long. The V and J ends lost 7 bases and 2 bases, in that order; junction bases with no gene match: 3. The V gene's germline CDR1 is MDHEN and CDR2 SYDVKM.

This chain links TRBV28 with TRBJ1-2, with a weak D call TRBD1 (6 bases). Germline V CDR1 and CDR2: MDHEN, SYDVKM. This CDR3 has 15 residues. V was cut by 4 bases and J by 0 bases, with 12 bases left in between. CDR3 sequence reads: CASSSRQDSNYGYTF. The DNA for the CDR3 is TGTGCCAGCAGTTCCCGACAGGATTCTAACTATGGCTACACCTTC.

The genes are TRBV19 and TRBJ1-1, with D tentatively TRBD1 (6 bases). The CDR3 has 14 residues. With 7 bases removed from V and 5 bases from J, the gap between germline ends came to 17 bases. The V gene's germline CDR1 is LNHDA and CDR2 SQIVND (reference sequence). The CDR3 region has the DNA TGTGCCAGTAAGGTAGTCAGGGGCTTAACTGAAGCTTTCTTT. Residues: CASKVVRGLTEAFF.

The V gene is TRBV5-1, the J gene TRBJ1-3; perhaps TRBD1 as D (6 bases). CDR1 SGHRS and CDR2 YFSETQ come from the germline V gene. The V end was cut by 4 bases, the J end by 0 bases, with 14 bases between. This CDR3 spans 16 amino acids. CDR3 sequence (DNA): TGCGCCAGCAGCGGGGGACAACAGAGCTCTGGAAACACCATATATTTT. This translates into CASSGGQQSSGNTIYF.

The rearrangement joins TRBV30 to TRBJ2-5, with D unclear. The ends were cut back, 6 bases at V and 5 bases at J, with 1 base in the middle. The CDR3 runs to 8 residues. Germline values: CDR1 GTSNPN, CDR2 SVGIG (reference sequence). DNA of the CDR3: TGTGCCTGCGAGACCCAGTACTTC. Translated: CACETQYF. Based on the CDR3 plus reference TRBV30 and TRBJ2-5, the full variable domain is SQTIHQWPATLVQPVGSPLSLECTVEGTSNPNLYWYRQAAGRGLQLLFYSVGIGQISSEVPQNLSASRPQDRQFILSSKKLLLSDSGFYLCACETQYFGPGTRLLVL.

The genes are TRBV4-1 and TRBJ1-1; D remains ambiguous. Germline values: CDR1 MGHRA, CDR2 YSYEKL. The CDR3 has 17 residues. The V and J ends lost 4 bases and 0 bases respectively, with 18 bases between them. The CDR3 here is CASSRLTERLMNTEAFF. The CDR3 nucleotides are TGCGCCAGCAGCCGGCTAACAGAGCGACTGATGAACACTGAAGCTTTCTTT.

The V call is TRBV28, the J call TRBJ2-7; 8 bases line up with TRBD1. Germline V lookup: CDR1 MDHEN, CDR2 SYDVKM. J lost 6 bases, V lost 3 bases, and 10 bases had no gene match. The CDR3 sequence is 15 residues long. Here the CDR3 DNA reads TGTGCCAGCAGTTTTTCAGGACAGGGTGGTTCCGAGCAGTACTTC. This encodes CASSFSGQGGSEQYF.

This clone was seen only once. This chain uses TRBV27 with TRBJ2-5; the match to TRBD2 covers 7 bases. The V gene end was trimmed by 5 bases and the J gene end by 1 base; junction bases not matched to a gene: 10. Germline lookup yields CDR1 MNHEY and CDR2 SMNVEV (reference sequence). CDR3 length: 16 residues. CDR3 sequence reads: CASSAGRWGRQETQYF. Written as DNA, the CDR3 is TGTGCCAGCAGTGCCGGGAGGTGGGGCCGCCAAGAGACCCAGTACTTC.

The V call is TRBV5-6, the J call TRBJ1-1; D not certain. In germline, CDR1 is SGHDT, CDR2 YYEEEE. Trimming removed 0 bases at V and 2 bases at J, with 8 bases between. The CDR3 sequence is 14 residues long. For the CDR3, the DNA is TGTGCCAGCAGCTTGGTGGTTGGTAACACTGAAGCTTTCTTT. Translated: CASSLVVGNTEAFF.

On this clone: Mismatch with germline at one junction end may stem from a read error. The chain carries TRBV27 and TRBJ2-5; D is perhaps TRBD2 (6 bases). The CDR3 contains 12 residues. Germline V lookup: CDR1 MNHEY, CDR2 SMNVEV (reference sequence). CDR3 sequence reads: CASSGLGESQYF. CDR3 sequence (DNA): TGTGCCAGCTCGGGACTGGGAGAGTCCCAGTACTTC.

The chain employs TRBV29-1 and TRBJ1-2; the D is unclear. V lost 6 bases to trimming and J lost 6 bases, with 11 bases between them. This CDR3 is 11 amino acids long. Germline V gene sequence: CDR1 SQVTM, CDR2 ANQGSEA. The CDR3 DNA reads TGCAGCGTGGAGACTTTGCATGGCTACACCTTC. Its translation: CSVETLHGYTF.